The present entry profiles one T cell receptor beta chain with its context. What it recognizes is unknown. The data are from a study of shared clonotypes between healthy human individuals. Across the whole study: The people who gave samples were two women and a few men aged 18 to 49. CD4 naive and memory got three plates each, CD8 naive two, CD8 memory one.

Source study methods: Junction-only sequences without quality scores were provided by ImmunoSEQ, so filtering was different. Clones were read by immunoSEQ multiplex PCR, and TCRdb kept only the in-frame ones, dropping some. V and J calls and clone size are given by that table; D and trimming were obtained from the DNA. The sample holds about 580,000 clones, nearly 98% seen once. CD45RO-negative cells were positively selected for CCR7, leaving out terminally differentiated effector memory CD45RA+ cells. V was clipped by 2 bases and J by 2 bases; unmatched bases: 3. Germline lookup yields CDR1 MDHEN and CDR2 SYDVKM. The CDR3 has 16 residues. Study-level results: In contrast to clonotypes shared by all four donors, non-shared clonotypes had lower generation probabilities.

Material for sequencing was naive CD8+ T cells sorted from blood. The chain carries TRBV28 and TRBJ2-3; 11 nucleotides line up with TRBD2. This receptor was taken from a man younger than 45 in good health. The CDR3: CASSLTGLADTDTQYF. The CDR3 DNA is TGTGCCAGCAGTTTAACGGGACTAGCGGACACAGATACGCAGTATTTT.